This passage covers 8 T cell receptor beta chains from one sample sequenced in a study of human T cells and chemical hapten exposure. Regarding time point: pre-sensitization, week 0. The treatment was: therapeutic diphenylcyclopropenone sensitization with weekly scalp DPC. TCRdb analysed the RACE reads with MiXCR anew, one entry per CDR3 protein. The table records fewer than 300,000 distinct CDR3 sequences, 7.5% to 9% of them present only once. The source was whole blood, collected in connection with sensitization to the hapten diphenylcyclopropenone (DPC). The receptors come from a middle-aged woman with alopecia areata. Some clones in this sample may be carry-over from other donors' samples.

The chain has TRBV13 and TRBJ2-7; D is uncertain. The V gene's germline CDR1 is PRHDT and CDR2 FYEKMQ (reference sequence). The CDR3 is 15 amino acids. With 6 bases removed from V and 4 bases from J, the gap between germline ends came to 19 bases. The CDR3 DNA sequence: TGTGCCAGCAGTGATAGTCGGGCAGGCGGTTACGAGCAGTACTTC. This encodes CASSDSRAGGYEQYF.

The chain couples TRBV4-2 to TRBJ2-3; D is unclear. The length of the CDR3 is 12 residues. Trimming shortened V by 0 bases and J by 6 bases, and 4 bases separated the two germline ends. Germline values: CDR1 LGHNA, CDR2 YNFKEQ. CDR3 in amino acids: CASSQDVDTQYF. Written as DNA, the CDR3 is TGTGCCAGCAGCCAAGATGTGGATACGCAGTATTTT.

This clonotype occurred a few times. The gene calls are TRBV5-1 and TRBJ2-1; D is unclear. The CDR3 extends over 14 amino acids. In germline, CDR1 is SGHRS, CDR2 YFSETQ. Between the trimmed V and J ends, which lost 0 bases and 8 bases, there was a span of 12 bases. CDR3 sequence (DNA): TGCGCCAGCAGCTTGGCCTCGCAGAAGGATGAGCAGTTCTTC. Protein sequence: CASSLASQKDEQFF.

This sequence joins TRBV30 and TRBJ1-2, with a tentative D call TRBD1 (5 bases). This CDR3 spans 13 amino acids. The ends were cut back, 2 bases at V and 0 bases at J, with 7 bases in the middle. CDR1 is GTSNPN and CDR2 is SVGIG in the germline V gene (reference sequence). CDR3 amino acids: CAWSKTANYGYTF. Written as DNA, the CDR3 is TGTGCCTGGAGTAAGACAGCTAACTATGGCTACACCTTC.

With regard to this clonotype: A much larger clone lies a single base off, so this may be a read error. The chain is built from TRBV7-2 and TRBJ1-1; D remains ambiguous. The CDR3 runs to 13 residues. The V end lost 1 base, the J end lost 3 bases, and 6 bases lay between the germline ends. The V gene's germline CDR1 is SGHTA and CDR2 FQGNSA. The CDR3 DNA is TGTGCCAGCAGCTTAGTCCAAGACACTGAAGCTTTCTTT. Amino acid sequence: CASSLVQDTEAFF.

This clonotype has just a few counts. This chain connects TRBV20-1 to TRBJ2-7; D unclear. Trimming removed 2 bases from V and 0 bases from J, with 11 bases in between. The CDR3 consists of 14 residues. CDR1 and CDR2 from the germline V gene are DFQATT and SNEGSKA (reference sequence). This chain's CDR3 is CSARRASNSYEQYF. The CDR3, as DNA: TGCAGTGCTAGAAGGGCCAGCAACTCCTACGAGCAGTACTTC.

The J gene is TRBJ2-7, the V gene TRBV4-3, with TRBD2 identical over 12 bases. Trimming took 4 bases from V and 2 from J; bases not matched to a gene: 3. The CDR3 contains 15 residues. Germline assignment: CDR1 LGHNA and CDR2 YSLEER. The CDR3 DNA sequence: TGCGCCAGCAGCCGGGGACTAGCGGGTGCCTACGAGCAGTACTTC. Translated: CASSRGLAGAYEQYF.

This clonotype was observed a few times. The chain carries TRBV18 and TRBJ2-2; possibly TRBD1 for D (5 bases). Germline-derived CDR1 and CDR2 are KGHSH and LQKENI. The V and J ends lost 5 bases and 3 bases respectively, with 13 bases between them. This CDR3 has 15 residues. CDR3 DNA sequence: TGTGCCAGCTCATCCTACAGGAGTCACACCGGGGAGCTGTTTTTT. As protein: CASSSYRSHTGELFF.